Shown below are 31 T cell receptor beta chains from a single sample sequenced in a study of regulatory T cells in long-lasting Graves disease. Assembly of TCR beta libraries relied on iRepertoire HTBI primers together with Arm-PCR of CDR3 regions. TCRdb processed the multiplex PCR reads anew with MiXCR; each CDR3 protein has one entry. Of 350,000 to 500,000 distinct CDR3 sequences listed, less than 20% are singletons. This sample's time point: newly diagnosed GD, antithyroid drugs for less than 3 months. TCR sequences were obtained from RNA taken from PBMCs. The same data also went into a second study, on T cells in Graves' hyperthyroidism and ophthalmopathy.

Sequences were derived from peripheral blood mononuclear cells (PBMCs), sampled at new diagnosis, from a patient treated with antithyroid drugs. These receptor sequences come from a woman in her twenties or thirties with Graves disease.

A remark on this clonotype: Being one base from a much bigger clone, this may be a read error. The chain employs TRBV28 and TRBJ1-2; 8 positions agree with TRBD1. V was clipped by 6 bases and J by 0 bases; unmatched bases: 6. The germline V gene encodes CDR1 MDHEN and CDR2 SYDVKM. CDR3 length: 15 residues. The chain's CDR3 is CASRGGTGANYGYTF. The CDR3, as DNA: TGTGCCAGCAGGGGAGGGACAGGAGCTAACTATGGCTACACCTTC.

This clonotype was observed many times. The rearrangement joins TRBV2 to TRBJ2-7; tentative D call: TRBD2 (6 bases). The CDR3 loop spans 14 amino acids. The germline V gene has CDR1 SNHLY and CDR2 FYNNEI. V lost 4 bases to trimming and J lost 2 bases, with 12 bases between them. CDR3 loop: CASSGEASAYEQYF. For the CDR3, the DNA is TGTGCCAGCAGTGGGGAGGCTAGCGCCTACGAGCAGTACTTC.

This clonotype was picked up many times. V and J are TRBV7-2 and TRBJ2-4; D possibly uses TRBD1 or TRBD2 (5 bases each). The V end lost 3 bases, the J end lost 5 bases, and 8 bases lay between the germline ends. Germline V gene sequence: CDR1 SGHTA, CDR2 FQGNSA. The CDR3 is made up of 13 amino acids. DNA for the CDR3: TGTGCCAGCAGCTTGGGGACCCAAAACATTCAGTACTTC. Residues: CASSLGTQNIQYF.

A remark on this clonotype: This may come from a read error, since a much larger clone is one base off. As DNA, the CDR3 is TGTGCCAGCAGCAAGGCGGGACTCGTGAACACCGGGGAGCTGTTTTTT. Amino acids: CASSKAGLVNTGELFF. The chain is built from TRBV7-8 and TRBJ2-2, with D tentatively TRBD2 (6 bases). V was cut by 5 bases and J by 1 base, with 14 bases left in between. CDR3 length: 16 amino acids. Germline CDR1 is SGHVS and CDR2 is FQNEAQ. The entire variable domain, with the rest obtained from reference TRBV7-8 and TRBJ2-2, is as follows: GAGVSQSPRYKVAKRGQDVALRCDPISGHVSLFWYQQALGQGPEFLTYFQNEAQLDKSGLPSDRFFAERPEGSVSTLKIQRTQQEDSAVYLCASSKAGLVNTGELFFGEGSRLTVL.

The chain couples TRBV12-3 or TRBV12-4 to TRBJ2-1; the D call may be TRBD1 or TRBD2 (5 bases each). The V and J ends lost 1 base and 12 bases respectively, with 10 bases between them. This CDR3 is 12 amino acids long. The CDR3 DNA reads TGTGCCAGCAGTTTAGGGCGTGGGGGGCAGTTCTTC. It codes for CASSLGRGGQFF.

This clonotype was detected ten times or more. J is TRBJ1-4 and V is TRBV5-1; 9 bases are a match to TRBD1. J lost 8 bases, V lost 4 bases, and 6 bases had no gene match. Germline assignment: CDR1 SGHRS and CDR2 YFSETQ. CDR3 size: 14 residues. The CDR3, as DNA: TGCGCCAGCAGCCTGGGACAGGGTCAAGAAAAACTGTTTTTT. Translated, it gives CASSLGQGQEKLFF.

This clonotype was counted many times. The genes are TRBV27 and TRBJ2-7; 7 bases match TRBD2. Germline lookup yields CDR1 MNHEY and CDR2 SMNVEV (reference sequence). This CDR3 has 15 residues. The V gene end was trimmed by 5 bases and the J gene end by 2 bases; junction bases not matched to a gene: 9. The CDR3 DNA sequence: TGTGCCAGCAGTCAAAAACGGCGGGAGCCCTACGAGCAGTACTTC. It specifies CASSQKRREPYEQYF.

The rearrangement links TRBV29-1 to TRBJ2-1; TRBD2 matches at 7 bases. The V and J ends lost 7 bases and 4 bases, in that order; junction bases with no gene match: 13. The germline gives CDR1 SQVTM, CDR2 ANQGSEA. This CDR3 comprises 15 residues. This CDR3 reads CSGRLAVALYNEQFF. The CDR3 region has the DNA TGCAGCGGGAGACTAGCAGTTGCCCTATACAATGAGCAGTTCTTC.

Concerning this clonotype itself: Given a much more abundant clone one base away, this may be a read error. The gene calls are TRBV6-2 or TRBV6-3 and TRBJ2-7, with a tentative D call TRBD1 (5 bases). CDR3 length equals 15 residues. V lost 0 bases to trimming and J lost 4 bases, with 13 bases between them. Germline CDR1 is MNHEY and CDR2 is SVGEGT. The CDR3 DNA sequence: TGTGCCAGCAGTTACTCGAGTCAGGGTCAATACGAGCAGTACTTC. Translated: CASSYSSQGQYEQYF.

This clonotype was found a few times. V usage is TRBV20-1 and J usage is TRBJ2-5, with 9 bases aligning to TRBD1. CDR1 is DFQATT, CDR2 SNEGSKA, per germline (reference sequence). The CDR3 has 13 residues. Trimming removed 5 bases from V and 3 bases from J; junction bases left unmatched: 4. CDR3 coding DNA: TGCAGTGCTGCCGGGACAGGGAAAGAGACCCAGTACTTC. It is translated as CSAAGTGKETQYF.

The V gene is TRBV7-9, the J gene TRBJ2-3; maybe TRBD2 (6 bases). The V gene lost 7 bases and the J gene lost 3 bases, with 17 bases spanning the gap. Germline CDR1 is SEHNR and CDR2 is FQNEAQ (reference sequence). This CDR3 is built from 15 residues. The CDR3 DNA follows: TGTGCCAGCACTCTTGGAGGGGCAATTACAGATACGCAGTATTTT. This sequence encodes CASTLGGAITDTQYF. The whole variable domain, remainder taken from reference TRBV7-9 and TRBJ2-3, is DTGVSQNPRHKITKRGQNVTFRCDPISEHNRLYWYRQTLGQGPEFLTYFQNEAQLEKSRLLSDRFSAERPKGSFSTLEIQRTEQGDSAMYLCASTLGGAITDTQYFGPGTRLTVL.

Many counts were recorded for this clonotype. The chain is built from TRBV6-2 or TRBV6-3 and TRBJ1-1, with D unresolved. The V and J ends lost 5 bases and 0 bases respectively, with 7 bases between them. Germline V gene sequence: CDR1 MNHEY, CDR2 SVGEGT. CDR3 length: 13 residues. The CDR3 region is CASSERVNTEAFF. As DNA, the CDR3 is TGTGCCAGCAGTGAACGGGTGAACACTGAAGCTTTCTTT.

The V call is TRBV6-5, the J call TRBJ2-7; D remains unclear. The length of the CDR3 is 11 residues. Germline loops: CDR1 MNHEY, CDR2 SVGAGI. The V and J ends lost 2 bases and 7 bases respectively, with 6 bases between them. CDR3 DNA: TGTGCCAGCAGTTACGGGGAAGAGCAGTACTTC. Residues: CASSYGEEQYF.

V usage is TRBV12-3 or TRBV12-4 and J usage is TRBJ2-1; D not certain. Deletions cut 5 bases from V and 6 bases from J, with 8 bases between. The CDR3 totals 12 residues. The DNA of the CDR3 is TGTGCCAGCAGTCCCTGGAGCAATGAGCAGTTCTTC. It translates to CASSPWSNEQFF.

This clonotype was counted between two and nine times. The chain combines TRBV20-1 with TRBJ2-1, with D uncertain. Germline V lookup: CDR1 DFQATT, CDR2 SNEGSKA (reference sequence). The CDR3 has 17 residues. V gave up 2 bases and J gave up 4 bases, with 21 bases separating them. The CDR3 reads CSARLLGRSVLYNEQFF. CDR3 in DNA: TGCAGTGCTAGACTTCTTGGTAGAAGCGTTCTATACAATGAGCAGTTCTTC.

This clonotype came up many times. V and J are TRBV3-1 and TRBJ2-7, with 9 bases matching TRBD2. Germline V lookup: CDR1 LGHDT, CDR2 YNNKEL (reference sequence). V was clipped by 4 bases and J by 4 bases; unmatched bases: 5. This CDR3 spans 14 amino acids. In nucleotides, the CDR3 is TGTGCCAGCAGCCCTGGACTAGCGCGGTACGAGCAGTACTTC. Translation: CASSPGLARYEQYF.

This clonotype has at least ten counts. The rearrangement uses TRBV12-3 or TRBV12-4 and TRBJ1-1; 7 bases map to TRBD1. This CDR3 has 11 residues. The ends lost 9 bases at V and 5 bases at J; junction bases unmatched: 3. In DNA form, the CDR3 reads TGTGCCAGTTCAGGGGGTACTGAAGCTTTCTTT. The encoded protein is CASSGGTEAFF.

This clonotype occurred many times. The chain has TRBV28 and TRBJ2-7; the match to TRBD2 covers 11 bases. The germline V gene has CDR1 MDHEN and CDR2 SYDVKM. CDR3 length: 14 amino acids. J was trimmed by 5 bases and V by 6 bases; bases with no gene match: 6. The CDR3 sequence is CASSGTSGEDEQYF. CDR3 coding DNA: TGTGCCAGCAGCGGGACTAGCGGAGAGGACGAGCAGTACTTC.

This clonotype was found a few times. V and J are TRBV5-5 and TRBJ1-1; D is unresolved. Between the trimmed V and J ends, which lost 0 bases and 0 bases, there was a span of 6 bases. The germline CDR1 and CDR2 sequences are SGHKS and YYEKEE (reference sequence). This CDR3 has 14 residues. This CDR3 is CASSLVQMNTEAFF. For the CDR3, the DNA is TGTGCCAGCAGCTTGGTCCAGATGAACACTGAAGCTTTCTTT.

This clonotype was seen ten or more times. The chain joins TRBV10-3 to TRBJ2-3; D not resolved. There are 12 residues in the CDR3. V was shortened by 6 bases and J by 4 bases, with 8 bases between the two germline ends. Germline V gives CDR1 ENHRY, CDR2 SYGVKD. As DNA, the CDR3 is TGTGCCATCAGCGGATCCTCAGATACGCAGTATTTT. This codes for CAISGSSDTQYF.

Worth noting for this clonotype: A far larger clone lies a single base away; this is likely a read error. This sequence joins TRBV11-2 and TRBJ2-1, with TRBD1 matching 8 bases. Germline CDR1 reads SGHAT; CDR2 reads FQNNGV. The CDR3 length is 15 residues. Here the CDR3 DNA reads TGTGCCAGCAGCCCCGACAGGGGCTCCTGCAATGAGCAGTTCTTC. Translated, it gives CASSPDRGSCNEQFF.

The genes are TRBV30 and TRBJ2-1; D ambiguous. Trimming took 4 bases from V and 6 from J, leaving 10 bases between them. Germline assignment: CDR1 GTSNPN and CDR2 SVGIG (reference sequence). The length of the CDR3 is 12 residues. The CDR3 loop reads CAWNPNGNEQFF. The CDR3 DNA is TGTGCCTGGAACCCGAACGGCAATGAGCAGTTCTTC. Full variable domain (outside the CDR3, taken from reference TRBV30 and TRBJ2-1): SQTIHQWPATLVQPVGSPLSLECTVEGTSNPNLYWYRQAAGRGLQLLFYSVGIGQISSEVPQNLSASRPQDRQFILSSKKLLLSDSGFYLCAWNPNGNEQFFGPGTRLTVL.

This clonotype was recorded a few times. The chain joins TRBV7-9 to TRBJ1-2; D is unclear. The CDR3 totals 13 residues. Germline V gene data show CDR1 as SEHNR and CDR2 as FQNEAQ (reference sequence). V lost 3 bases, J lost 2 bases, and 7 bases lay in between. CDR3 residues: CASSFAENYGYTF. The CDR3 DNA sequence: TGTGCCAGCAGCTTTGCAGAAAACTATGGCTACACCTTC.

This clonotype was picked up one time. The chain recombines TRBV2 with TRBJ2-5, with 14 bases lining up with TRBD2. Germline CDR1 reads SNHLY; CDR2 reads FYNNEI. The J segment lost 4 bases and the V segment lost 6 bases, leaving 13 bases of the junction unmatched. This CDR3 region has 18 residues. CDR3 nucleotides: TGTGCCAGCAGGATGGGACTAGCGGGAGAGCTTTCGAGAGAGACCCAGTACTTC. Its protein is CASRMGLAGELSRETQYF.

There are many counts of this clonotype. The CDR3 sequence: CASSWTSDTQYF. In DNA form, the CDR3 reads TGTGCCAGCAGCTGGACGTCTGATACGCAGTATTTT. The rearrangement uses TRBV5-6 and TRBJ2-3; D uncertain. The CDR3 has 12 residues. The V end was cut by 3 bases, the J end by 6 bases, with 8 bases between. CDR1 and CDR2 (germline): SGHDT, YYEEEE.

The table lists this clonotype with many counts. J is TRBJ2-3 and V is TRBV15; 14 bases line up with TRBD2. J gave up 4 bases and V 8 bases, and 8 bases lay outside the gene matches. The CDR3 length is 16 residues. In germline, CDR1 is LNHNV, CDR2 YYDKDF (reference sequence). The CDR3 DNA is TGTGCCACCCGACTAGCGGGAGGGCCTATATCAGATACGCAGTATTTT. This codes for CATRLAGGPISDTQYF.

This clonotype was counted many times. The rearrangement links TRBV20-1 to TRBJ2-3, with 9 bases identical to TRBD2. CDR1 and CDR2 from the germline V gene are DFQATT and SNEGSKA (reference sequence). The trim removed 6 bases at V and 0 bases at J, leaving 7 bases unmatched. The CDR3 has 15 amino acids. For the CDR3, the DNA is TGCAGTGCCCAGACTAGCGGAGATAGCACAGATACGCAGTATTTT. As protein: CSAQTSGDSTDTQYF.

The CDR3 sequence: CASSQETRTGGPYNEQFF. The CDR3 DNA is TGTGCCAGCAGCCAAGAGACTAGGACAGGGGGACCCTACAATGAGCAGTTCTTC. This chain joins TRBV14 and TRBJ2-1; 10 bases match TRBD1. CDR3 length: 18 amino acids. Germline assignment: CDR1 SGHDN and CDR2 FVKESK. The V and J ends lost 0 bases and 2 bases, in that order; junction bases with no gene match: 7.

This clonotype was observed many times. The CDR3 DNA reads as TGTGCCAGCAGTTGGGACGGTAACAATCAGCCCCAGCATTTT. Translating gives CASSWDGNNQPQHF. V and J are TRBV27 and TRBJ1-5; D possibly corresponds to TRBD1 (5 bases). Trimming shortened V by 4 bases and J by 3 bases, and 10 bases separated the two germline ends. The length of the CDR3 is 14 residues. Germline CDR1 is MNHEY and CDR2 is SMNVEV (reference sequence).

This chain joins TRBV10-1 and TRBJ2-2; the match to TRBD2 covers 11 bases. Germline V CDR1 and CDR2: WNHNN, SYGVQD (reference sequence). The CDR3 contains 14 residues. V lost 9 bases, J lost 6 bases, and 6 bases stayed unmatched. CDR3 sequence (DNA): TGCGCCAGTGCACTAGCGGGAGATCCCGGGGAGCTGTTTTTT. It yields the protein CASALAGDPGELFF.

The table lists this clonotype with many counts. V is TRBV4-3 and J is TRBJ2-7; 12 bases map to TRBD2. The CDR3 is 15 amino acids. The J segment lost 3 bases and the V segment lost 2 bases, leaving 2 bases of the junction unmatched. Germline V gene sequence: CDR1 LGHNA, CDR2 YSLEER. The CDR3 DNA reads TGCGCCAGCAGCCAAATGACTAGCGGGAGCTACGAGCAGTACTTC. This encodes CASSQMTSGSYEQYF.